The 17 T cell receptor beta chains below were found in one sample sequenced in a study of CD8+CD57+ T cells in acquired aplastic anemia. Only patients with CD8+CD57+ cell expansion on flow cytometry were chosen for sequencing. Template material for TCR beta VDJ and CDR3 profiling consisted of genomic DNA. TCRdb reanalysed the reads using MiXCR and keeps one entry per CDR3 protein. The table shows around 150,000 distinct CDR3 sequences, with about 70% occurring only once. Sequencing was carried out using sorted CD4+, CD8+, or CD8+CD57+ T cells (not recorded which) from PBMCs. These TCRs come from a human donor with aplastic anemia.

CDR3 bases: TGTGCCAGTAGTCCAATCGGGACGGCCCGGAACACTGAAGCTTTCTTT. It translates to CASSPIGTARNTEAFF. This rearrangement joins TRBV19 to TRBJ1-1, with D possibly TRBD1 on 5 matching bases. The V and J ends lost 5 bases and 1 base respectively, with 17 bases between them. Per germline, CDR1 LNHDA and CDR2 SQIVND (reference sequence). The CDR3 loop spans 16 amino acids.

Only a few counts were recorded for this clonotype. The chain recombines TRBV7-9 with TRBJ2-5; weak D call: TRBD1 (7 bases). Trimming cost V 1 base and J 4 bases, with 13 bases left between them. Germline CDR1 SEHNR, CDR2 FQNEAQ (reference sequence). The length of the CDR3 is 15 residues. In DNA, the CDR3 is TGTGCCAGCAGCTTAGGCCCTCAGGGGGGAGAGACCCAGTACTTC. Its protein is CASSLGPQGGETQYF. The variable domain in full, with the rest retrieved from reference TRBV7-9 and TRBJ2-5, is DTGVSQNPRHKITKRGQNVTFRCDPISEHNRLYWYRQTLGQGPEFLTYFQNEAQLEKSRLLSDRFSAERPKGSFSTLEIQRTEQGDSAMYLCASSLGPQGGETQYFGPGTRLLVL.

Note on this clonotype: This is likely a read error, given that the CDR3 carries no conserved phenylalanine or tryptophan at its end. The CDR3 spells CSARDIEPATDTQYS. The CDR3 coding sequence is TGCAGTGCTAGAGATATCGAGCCGGCAACAGATACGCAGTATTCT. V is TRBV20-1 and J is TRBJ2-3; D gene unclear. The CDR3 is 15 residues long. Between the trimmed V and J ends, which lost 0 bases and 3 bases, there was a span of 13 bases. CDR1 is DFQATT, CDR2 SNEGSKA, per germline (reference sequence).

The chain carries TRBV11-1 and TRBJ2-3; 14 positions agree with TRBD2. Germline V gives CDR1 SGHAT, CDR2 FQDESV (reference sequence). Trimming removed 5 bases from V and 3 bases from J; junction bases left unmatched: 7. This CDR3 has 17 amino acids. The CDR3 spells CASSKQGTSGSTDTQYF. DNA for the CDR3: TGTGCCAGCAGCAAACAAGGGACTAGCGGGAGTACAGATACGCAGTATTTT.

The rearrangement joins TRBV7-9 to TRBJ2-7; D might be TRBD2 (6 bases). CDR3 length equals 15 residues. With 8 bases removed from V and 2 bases from J, the gap between germline ends came to 19 bases. Germline-derived CDR1 and CDR2 are SEHNR and FQNEAQ (reference sequence). The CDR3 spells CASAPGGLATYEQYF. DNA for the CDR3: TGTGCCAGCGCCCCTGGGGGACTGGCTACCTACGAGCAGTACTTC.

The chain recombines TRBV29-1 with TRBJ2-3; no clear D. Trimming took 5 bases from V and 7 from J, leaving 7 bases between them. The CDR3 is 10 amino acids. The germline CDR1 and CDR2 sequences are SQVTM and ANQGSEA. CDR3 coding DNA: TGCAGCGTTACTCAGCATACGCAGTATTTT. Protein product: CSVTQHTQYF.

V is TRBV20-1 and J is TRBJ2-3; D ambiguous. Trimming pared 6 bases from V and 0 bases from J, leaving 13 bases between. The germline V gene encodes CDR1 DFQATT and CDR2 SNEGSKA (reference sequence). The CDR3 consists of 14 residues. The chain's CDR3 is CSAYRTESTDTQYF. The CDR3 bases are TGCAGTGCCTACAGAACAGAAAGCACAGATACGCAGTATTTT.

The chain is built from TRBV7-9 and TRBJ2-6; D perhaps matches TRBD1 (5 bases). Trimming took off 7 bases at V and 1 base at J, with 5 bases between the two ends. This CDR3 is 13 amino acids long. The germline V gene has CDR1 SEHNR and CDR2 FQNEAQ (reference sequence). CDR3 protein: CASTGSGANVLTF. The CDR3 DNA follows: TGTGCCAGCACAGGGTCTGGGGCCAACGTCCTGACTTTC. Based on the CDR3 plus reference TRBV7-9 and TRBJ2-6, the full variable domain is DTGVSQNPRHKITKRGQNVTFRCDPISEHNRLYWYRQTLGQGPEFLTYFQNEAQLEKSRLLSDRFSAERPKGSFSTLEIQRTEQGDSAMYLCASTGSGANVLTFGAGSRLTVL.

The J gene is TRBJ1-3, the V gene TRBV7-9, with 7 positions matching TRBD1. The CDR3 sequence is 14 residues long. Germline V CDR1 and CDR2: SEHNR, FQNEAQ (reference sequence). V lost 10 bases and J lost 1; bases outside the gene matches: 7. CDR3 nucleotide sequence: TGTGCCAACGTTGAGGGGGCTTCTGGAAACACCATATATTTT. Protein: CANVEGASGNTIYF.

This sequence joins TRBV2 and TRBJ1-5; no clear D gene. CDR1 is SNHLY and CDR2 is FYNNEI in the germline V gene. This CDR3 has 15 amino acids. V lost 1 base and J lost 2, with 9 bases in between. The CDR3 is CASSEGRIGNQPQHF. CDR3 in DNA: TGTGCCAGCAGTGAAGGCAGAATTGGCAATCAGCCCCAGCATTTT.

The chain links TRBV25-1 to TRBJ2-5, with 8 nucleotides matching TRBD2. CDR3 length: 16 residues. Germline V CDR1 and CDR2: MGHDK, SYGVNS. Trimming cost V 3 bases and J 3 bases; bases outside gene matches: 9. The CDR3 bases are TGTGCCAGCAGTGAGAGTCGGCGGGAGGTCAAAGAGACCCAGTACTTC. Translated, it gives CASSESRREVKETQYF.

The genes are TRBV10-3 and TRBJ2-3; D is possibly TRBD1 (6 bases). The CDR3 consists of 14 residues. Per germline, CDR1 ENHRY and CDR2 SYGVKD. V dropped 6 bases and J dropped 2 bases, with 12 bases sitting between them. In DNA form, the CDR3 reads TGTGCCATCAGCCCCGGACAGAACACAGATACGCAGTATTTT. This codes for CAISPGQNTDTQYF.

With respect to this clonotype: This sequence may be a read error, since a much larger clone differs from it by one base. V and J are TRBV7-9 and TRBJ2-7; D is uncertain. This CDR3 has 11 amino acids. CDR1 and CDR2 (germline): SEHNR, FQNEAQ (reference sequence). V dropped 3 bases and J dropped 3 bases, with 3 bases sitting between them. The CDR3 DNA sequence: TGTGCCAGCAGCTTCGACTACGAGCAGTACTTC. As protein: CASSFDYEQYF.

The rearrangement links TRBV25-1 to TRBJ1-1, with no clear D. This CDR3 comprises 11 residues. The germline V gene has CDR1 MGHDK and CDR2 SYGVNS. V dropped 5 bases and J dropped 6 bases, with 7 bases sitting between them. The CDR3 sequence: CASSLASEAFF. The CDR3 DNA reads as TGTGCCAGCAGTTTAGCCTCTGAAGCTTTCTTT.

This chain connects TRBV7-2 to TRBJ1-2; D is perhaps TRBD1 (6 bases). In germline, CDR1 is SGHTA, CDR2 FQGNSA. The V end was cut by 2 bases, the J end by 2 bases, with 9 bases between. This CDR3 contains 14 residues. CDR3 protein: CASSLTGKNYGYTF. DNA of the CDR3: TGTGCCAGCAGCTTAACAGGGAAAAACTATGGCTACACCTTC.

V usage is TRBV29-1 and J usage is TRBJ2-3, with TRBD1 identical over 9 bases. Germline CDR1 reads SQVTM; CDR2 reads ANQGSEA. V was clipped by 4 bases and J by 4 bases; unmatched bases: 3. This CDR3 is built from 13 residues. Written as DNA, the CDR3 is TGCAGCGTTGGGACAGGGGTGGCAGATACGCAGTATTTT. Amino acids: CSVGTGVADTQYF.

CDR3 in DNA: TGTGCCACCAGTGACCTTGCCGGGACAAACACAGATACGCAGTATTTT. Translating it yields CATSDLAGTNTDTQYF. The J gene is TRBJ2-3, the V gene TRBV24-1; possibly TRBD1 for D (6 bases). The germline V and J ends were trimmed by 4 bases and 2 bases, with 15 bases remaining between them. CDR3 size: 16 residues. CDR1 is KGHDR and CDR2 is SFDVKD in the germline V gene.